The clone carrying this T cell receptor (beta chain) was detected many times. The target antigen is unknown. Time point given: persistent/refractory GD, antithyroid drugs over 5 years with positive TRAb. From RNA extracted from PBMCs, the TCR library was made. The sample comes from a study of regulatory T cells in long-lasting Graves disease. Study results and caveats: Between persistent patients, thousands of public clonotypes were shared, exceeding the 950 to 1,000 shared between new patients.

Libraries of TCR beta came from iRepertoire HTBI primers plus Arm-PCR of CDR3 regions. TCRdb re-derived calls from the multiplex PCR reads in MiXCR, one entry per CDR3 protein. The sample lists hundreds of thousands of distinct CDR3 sequences, under 25% occurring once. This CDR3 spans 16 amino acids. Germline V gene sequence: CDR1 MDHEN, CDR2 SYDVKM. Trimming removed 8 bases from V and 6 bases from J, with 22 bases in between. The starting material was peripheral blood mononuclear cells (PBMCs), obtained when the disease was refractory, from a patient treated with antithyroid drugs. This receptor was obtained from a female donor with Graves disease. The chain couples TRBV28 to TRBJ2-2, with D perhaps matching TRBD1 or TRBD2 (5 bases each). For the CDR3, the DNA is TGTGCCAGCTCTCTTAAGTTGGGGGTGTTTCCCGGGGAGCTGTTTTTT. Residues: CASSLKLGVFPGELFF.